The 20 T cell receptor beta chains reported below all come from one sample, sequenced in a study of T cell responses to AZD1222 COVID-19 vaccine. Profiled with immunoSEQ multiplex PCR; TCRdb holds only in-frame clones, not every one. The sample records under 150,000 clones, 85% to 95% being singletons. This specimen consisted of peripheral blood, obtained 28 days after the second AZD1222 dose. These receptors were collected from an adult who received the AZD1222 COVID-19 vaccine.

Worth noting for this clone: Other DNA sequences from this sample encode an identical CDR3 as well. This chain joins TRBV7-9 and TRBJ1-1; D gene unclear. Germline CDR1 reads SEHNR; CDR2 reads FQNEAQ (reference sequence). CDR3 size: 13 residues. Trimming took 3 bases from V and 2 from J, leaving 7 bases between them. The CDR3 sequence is CASSLGSNTEAFF. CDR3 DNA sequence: TGTGCCAGCAGCTTGGGCAGCAACACTGAAGCTTTCTTT. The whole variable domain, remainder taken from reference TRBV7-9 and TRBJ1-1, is DTGVSQNPRHKITKRGQNVTFRCDPISEHNRLYWYRQTLGQGPEFLTYFQNEAQLEKSRLLSDRFSAERPKGSFSTLEIQRTEQGDSAMYLCASSLGSNTEAFFGQGTRLTVV.

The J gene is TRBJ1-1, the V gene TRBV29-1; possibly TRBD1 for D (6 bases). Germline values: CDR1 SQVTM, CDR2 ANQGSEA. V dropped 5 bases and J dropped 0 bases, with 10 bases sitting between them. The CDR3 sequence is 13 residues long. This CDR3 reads CSVQNRVNTEAFF. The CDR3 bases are TGCAGCGTTCAAAACAGGGTGAACACTGAAGCTTTCTTT.

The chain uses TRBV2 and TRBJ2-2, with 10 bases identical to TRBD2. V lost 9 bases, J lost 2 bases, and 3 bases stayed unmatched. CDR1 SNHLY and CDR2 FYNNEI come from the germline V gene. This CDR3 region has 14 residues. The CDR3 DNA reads TGTGCCAGACGGACTAGCGGAAACACCGGGGAGCTGTTTTTT. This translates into CARRTSGNTGELFF.

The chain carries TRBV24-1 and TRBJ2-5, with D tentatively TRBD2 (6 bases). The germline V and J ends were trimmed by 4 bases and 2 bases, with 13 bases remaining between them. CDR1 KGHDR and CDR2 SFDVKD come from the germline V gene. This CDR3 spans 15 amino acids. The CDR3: CATSDTGRLQETQYF. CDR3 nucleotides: TGTGCCACCAGTGACACCGGGAGACTACAAGAGACCCAGTACTTC.

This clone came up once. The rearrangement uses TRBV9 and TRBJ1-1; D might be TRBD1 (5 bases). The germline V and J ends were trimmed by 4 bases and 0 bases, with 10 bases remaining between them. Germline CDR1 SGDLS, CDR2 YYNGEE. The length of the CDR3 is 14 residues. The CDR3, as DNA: TGTGCCAGCAGCCCCCGGGGGGTGAACACTGAAGCTTTCTTT. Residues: CASSPRGVNTEAFF. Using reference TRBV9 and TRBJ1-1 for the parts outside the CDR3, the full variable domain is DSGVTQTPKHLITATGQRVTLRCSPRSGDLSVYWYQQSLDQGLQFLIQYYNGEERAKGNILERFSAQQFPDLHSELNLSSLELGDSALYFCASSPRGVNTEAFFGQGTRLTVV.

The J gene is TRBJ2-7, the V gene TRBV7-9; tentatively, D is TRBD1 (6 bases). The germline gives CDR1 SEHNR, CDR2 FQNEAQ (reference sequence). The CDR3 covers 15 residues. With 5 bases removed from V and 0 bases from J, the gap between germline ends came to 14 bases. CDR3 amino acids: CASSLGRDNSYEQYF. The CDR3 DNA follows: TGTGCCAGCAGCCTTGGCCGGGACAACTCCTACGAGCAGTACTTC.

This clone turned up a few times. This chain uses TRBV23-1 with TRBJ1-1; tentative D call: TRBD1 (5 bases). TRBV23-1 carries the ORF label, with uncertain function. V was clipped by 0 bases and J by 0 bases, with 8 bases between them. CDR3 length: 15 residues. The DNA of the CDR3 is TGCGCCAGCAGTCAATCTACAGGAGTGAACACTGAAGCTTTCTTT. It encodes CASSQSTGVNTEAFF.

CDR3 protein: CASSSASGGSSYNEQFF. Written as DNA, the CDR3 is TGTGCCAGCAGTTCTGCTAGCGGGGGGAGCTCCTACAATGAGCAGTTCTTC. The chain couples TRBV6-2 or TRBV6-3 to TRBJ2-1, with 11 bases aligning to TRBD2. CDR3 length: 17 residues. Per germline, CDR1 MNHEY and CDR2 SVGEGT. V shed 4 bases, J shed 0 bases, and the junction held 5 bases outside the gene matches.

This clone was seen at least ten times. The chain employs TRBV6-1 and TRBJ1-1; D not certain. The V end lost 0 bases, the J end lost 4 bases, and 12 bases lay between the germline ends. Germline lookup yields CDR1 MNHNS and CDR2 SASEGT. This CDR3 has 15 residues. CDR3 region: CASSEADGLGTEAFF. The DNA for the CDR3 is TGTGCCAGCAGTGAAGCAGACGGGTTGGGCACTGAAGCTTTCTTT.

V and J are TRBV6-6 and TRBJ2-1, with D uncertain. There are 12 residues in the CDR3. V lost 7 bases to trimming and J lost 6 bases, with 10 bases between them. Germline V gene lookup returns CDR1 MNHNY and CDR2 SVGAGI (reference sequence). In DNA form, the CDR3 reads TGTGCCAGCAACACATGGCCCAATGAGCAGTTCTTC. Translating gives CASNTWPNEQFF.

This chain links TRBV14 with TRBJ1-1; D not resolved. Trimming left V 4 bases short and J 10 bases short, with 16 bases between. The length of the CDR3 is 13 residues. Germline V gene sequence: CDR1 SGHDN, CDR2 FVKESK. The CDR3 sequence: CASSPGVAPGAFF. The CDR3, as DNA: TGTGCCAGCAGCCCCGGGGTGGCTCCGGGAGCTTTCTTT.

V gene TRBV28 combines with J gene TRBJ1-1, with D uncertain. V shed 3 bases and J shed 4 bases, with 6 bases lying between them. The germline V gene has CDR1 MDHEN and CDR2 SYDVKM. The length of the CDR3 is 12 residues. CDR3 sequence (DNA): TGTGCCAGCAGTTTGAGAATCACTGAAGCTTTCTTT. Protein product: CASSLRITEAFF. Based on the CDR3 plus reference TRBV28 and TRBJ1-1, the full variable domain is DVKVTQSSRYLVKRTGEKVFLECVQDMDHENMFWYRQDPGLGLRLIYFSYDVKMKEKGDIPEGYSVSREKKERFSLILESASTNQTSMYLCASSLRITEAFFGQGTRLTVV.

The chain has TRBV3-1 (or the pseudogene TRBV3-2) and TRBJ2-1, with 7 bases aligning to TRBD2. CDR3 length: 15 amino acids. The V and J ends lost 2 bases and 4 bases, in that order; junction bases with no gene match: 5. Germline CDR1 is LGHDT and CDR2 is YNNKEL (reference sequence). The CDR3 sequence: CASSQNRDYYNEQFF. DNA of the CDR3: TGTGCCAGCAGCCAAAACCGGGACTATTACAATGAGCAGTTCTTC.

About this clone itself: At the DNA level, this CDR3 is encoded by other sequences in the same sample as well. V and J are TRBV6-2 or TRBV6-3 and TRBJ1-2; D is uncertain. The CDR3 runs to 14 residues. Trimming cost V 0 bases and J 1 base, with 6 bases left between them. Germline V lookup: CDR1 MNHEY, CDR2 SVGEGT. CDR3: CASSYSGSNYGYTF. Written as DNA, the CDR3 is TGTGCCAGCAGTTACTCGGGGAGTAACTATGGCTACACCTTC.

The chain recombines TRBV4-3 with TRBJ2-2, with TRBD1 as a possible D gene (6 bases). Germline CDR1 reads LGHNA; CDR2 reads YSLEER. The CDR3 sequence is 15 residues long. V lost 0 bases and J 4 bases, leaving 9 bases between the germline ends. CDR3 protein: CASSQDRGVTGELFF. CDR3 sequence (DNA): TGCGCCAGCAGCCAAGACAGGGGAGTCACCGGGGAGCTGTTTTTT.

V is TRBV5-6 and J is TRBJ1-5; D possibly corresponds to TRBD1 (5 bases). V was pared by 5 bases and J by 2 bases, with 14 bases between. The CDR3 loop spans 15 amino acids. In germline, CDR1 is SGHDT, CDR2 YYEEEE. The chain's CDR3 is CASSPGGLGNQPQHF. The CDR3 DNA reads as TGTGCCAGCAGTCCCGGGGGTTTAGGCAATCAGCCCCAGCATTTT. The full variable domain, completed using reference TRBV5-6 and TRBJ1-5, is DAGVTQSPTHLIKTRGQQVTLRCSPKSGHDTVSWYQQALGQGPQFIFQYYEEEERQRGNFPDRFSGHQFPNYSSELNVNALLLGDSALYLCASSPGGLGNQPQHFGDGTRLSIL.

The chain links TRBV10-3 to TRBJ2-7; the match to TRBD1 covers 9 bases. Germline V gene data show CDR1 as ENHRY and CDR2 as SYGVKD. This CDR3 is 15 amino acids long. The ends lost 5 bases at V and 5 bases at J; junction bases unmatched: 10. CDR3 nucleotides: TGTGCCATCAGTAACGCCGGGACAGGGTCCCACGAGCAGTACTTC. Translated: CAISNAGTGSHEQYF.

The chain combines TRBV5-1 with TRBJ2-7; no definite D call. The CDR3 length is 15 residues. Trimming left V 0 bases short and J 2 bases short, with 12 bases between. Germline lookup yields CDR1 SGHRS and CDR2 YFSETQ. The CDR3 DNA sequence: TGCGCCAGCAGCTTGGAATGGGTTGCGACCTACGAGCAGTACTTC. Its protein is CASSLEWVATYEQYF. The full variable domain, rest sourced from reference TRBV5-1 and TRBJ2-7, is KAGVTQTPRYLIKTRGQQVTLSCSPISGHRSVSWYQQTPGQGLQFLFEYFSETQRNKGNFPGRFSGRQFSNSRSEMNVSTLELGDSALYLCASSLEWVATYEQYFGPGTRLTVT.

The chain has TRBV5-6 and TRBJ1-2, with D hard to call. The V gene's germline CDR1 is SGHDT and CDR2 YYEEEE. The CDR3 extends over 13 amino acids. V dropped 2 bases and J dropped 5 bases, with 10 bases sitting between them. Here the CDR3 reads CASSLEVGYGYTF. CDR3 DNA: TGTGCCAGCAGCTTAGAAGTAGGGTATGGCTACACCTTC.

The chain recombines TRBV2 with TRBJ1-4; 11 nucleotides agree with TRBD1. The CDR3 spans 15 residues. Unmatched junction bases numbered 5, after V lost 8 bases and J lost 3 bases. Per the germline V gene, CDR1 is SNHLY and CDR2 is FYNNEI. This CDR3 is CASHGQGAANEKLFF. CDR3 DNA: TGTGCCAGCCACGGACAGGGGGCAGCTAATGAAAAACTGTTTTTT.